This T cell receptor (beta chain) was identified in a study of blood T cell repertoires in COVID-19. The germline V gene encodes CDR1 SGHTA and CDR2 FQGTGA. The CDR3 has 14 residues. V trimming: 5 bases; J trimming: 6 bases; junction bases outside the gene matches: 2. Sequencing used immunoSEQ multiplex PCR; TCRdb keeps in-frame clones, though not all of them. Among some 240,000 clones, about 87% were seen once, and the ten largest hold roughly 10%. The chain combines TRBV7-3 with TRBJ1-6; TRBD1 matches at 9 bases. Sequencing input: peripheral blood. The TCR was taken from an older woman with COVID-19, enrolled during active disease. The chain's CDR3 is CASSETGGNSPLHF. The DNA for the CDR3 is TGTGCCAGCAGCGAGACAGGGGGTAATTCACCCCTCCACTTT.